This T cell receptor beta chain was observed in a study of identical twins. Each cDNA held unique molecular identifiers, and template switching gave it a universal primer site. TCRdb passed the 5' RACE reads through MiXCR, listing each CDR3 protein once. The sample records some 1,600,000 distinct CDR3 sequences, more than 30% being singletons. This clonotype has a handful of counts. Unmatched junction bases numbered 23, after V lost 5 bases and J lost 11 bases. The germline gives CDR1 MGHRA, CDR2 YSYEKL. The CDR3 totals 18 residues. This chain uses TRBV4-1 with TRBJ2-5, with TRBD2 identical over 10 bases. The sequence came from a newborn girl in good health. The sequenced material came from cord blood. CDR3 DNA sequence: TGCGCCAGCAGCTACGGCCCCCTTAGCGGGGGGAAGTACAATGAGCAGTACTTC. It yields the protein CASSYGPLSGGKYNEQYF.